Shown below are 14 T cell receptor beta chains from a single sample sequenced in a study of T cells after yellow fever vaccination. TCRdb fed the 5' RACE reads into MiXCR, producing one record per CDR3 protein. This sample has more than 200,000 distinct CDR3 sequences, with roughly 4% found just once. This material consisted of PBMCs, taken 15 days after the yellow fever booster vaccination. These receptors were collected from a man younger than 35 who received the YFV17D yellow fever vaccine.

The table lists this clonotype with many counts. The chain recombines TRBV5-1 with TRBJ2-7; D possibly uses TRBD1 or TRBD2 (5 bases each). Germline CDR1 and CDR2: SGHRS and YFSETQ. The CDR3 length is 14 residues. V was trimmed by 0 bases and J by 2 bases, leaving 9 bases between them. CDR3 in DNA: TGCGCCAGCAGCTTGGCCCCGGGGCCCTACGAGCAGTACTTC. It specifies CASSLAPGPYEQYF. The full variable domain, completed using reference TRBV5-1 and TRBJ2-7, is KAGVTQTPRYLIKTRGQQVTLSCSPISGHRSVSWYQQTPGQGLQFLFEYFSETQRNKGNFPGRFSGRQFSNSRSEMNVSTLELGDSALYLCASSLAPGPYEQYFGPGTRLTVT.

This clonotype came up many times. The rearrangement links TRBV23-1 to TRBJ2-3, with 9 bases identical to TRBD1. TRBV23-1 is classed as an ORF, of uncertain function. The CDR3 is 14 amino acids. V lost 6 bases, J lost 4 bases, and 5 bases stayed unmatched. The CDR3: CASRTDRGADTQYF. The CDR3 DNA is TGCGCCAGCAGAACGGACAGGGGCGCAGATACGCAGTATTTT.

This clonotype was observed a single time. The rearrangement joins TRBV3-1 to TRBJ2-3; D is ambiguous. Germline CDR1 reads LGHDT; CDR2 reads YNNKEL (reference sequence). The CDR3 sequence is 13 residues long. Trimming cost V 5 bases and J 14 bases, with 20 bases left between them. This chain's CDR3 is CASSVYSTDALYF. In nucleotides, the CDR3 is TGTGCCAGCAGCGTCTATAGCACAGATGCGCTGTATTTT.

This clonotype was seen ten or more times. The gene calls are TRBV14 and TRBJ2-7; possibly TRBD1 for D (6 bases). The CDR3 is made up of 16 amino acids. Germline-derived CDR1 and CDR2 are SGHDN and FVKESK. V was pared by 1 base and J by 0 bases, with 13 bases between. Here the CDR3 reads CASSQAPGQFSYEQYF. The CDR3 DNA reads as TGTGCCAGCAGCCAAGCCCCCGGACAGTTCTCCTACGAGCAGTACTTC.

This clonotype was counted at least ten times. The chain carries TRBV7-2 and TRBJ2-7, with D possibly matching TRBD1 (6 bases). The germline gives CDR1 SGHTA, CDR2 FQGNSA. CDR3 length: 14 amino acids. Trimming left V 4 bases short and J 1 base short, with 11 bases between. The CDR3 here is CASSSRQGSYEQYF. The CDR3 DNA is TGTGCCAGCAGCTCCAGGCAGGGGTCCTACGAGCAGTACTTC.

In its sample, this clonotype was seen many times. V gene TRBV12-3 or TRBV12-4 combines with J gene TRBJ1-1, with no clear D. The length of the CDR3 is 12 residues. With 7 bases removed from V and 3 bases from J, the gap between germline ends came to 9 bases. CDR3 residues: CASTQVDTEAFF. The CDR3 DNA reads TGTGCCAGCACCCAAGTGGACACTGAAGCTTTCTTT.

In this sample, this clonotype turned up many times. The V call is TRBV20-1, the J call TRBJ2-3, with 7 positions matching TRBD2. Germline V CDR1 and CDR2: DFQATT, SNEGSKA (reference sequence). V was clipped by 6 bases and J by 4 bases; unmatched bases: 13. The length of the CDR3 is 15 residues. CDR3 DNA: TGCAGTGCCGGGTCGTCTAGCGGCGGGGCAGATACGCAGTATTTT. Protein sequence: CSAGSSSGGADTQYF.

This clonotype has at least ten counts. The gene calls are TRBV7-9 and TRBJ2-2; D is ambiguous. Germline V lookup: CDR1 SEHNR, CDR2 FQNEAQ (reference sequence). The CDR3 loop spans 14 amino acids. V lost 5 bases to trimming and J lost 2 bases, with 9 bases between them. CDR3 loop: CASSREVNTGELFF. The DNA for the CDR3 is TGTGCCAGCAGCAGGGAAGTCAACACCGGGGAGCTGTTTTTT.

The table lists this clonotype with many counts. The rearrangement joins TRBV5-1 to TRBJ2-1, with 7 positions matching TRBD2. This CDR3 comprises 15 residues. Germline trimming cut 0 bases from V and 6 bases from J; bases unmatched to any gene: 6. CDR1 SGHRS and CDR2 YFSETQ come from the germline V gene. CDR3 nucleotide sequence: TGCGCCAGCAGCTTGGTGGCGGGGGACCGCAATGAGCAGTTCTTC. Translation gives CASSLVAGDRNEQFF.

This clonotype occurred many times. The CDR3 protein is CASSFTGGEEKLFF. DNA of the CDR3: TGTGCCAGCAGCTTTACGGGGGGCGAAGAAAAACTGTTTTTT. This chain connects TRBV7-2 to TRBJ1-4, with D maybe TRBD1 (6 bases). Trimming removed 3 bases at V and 8 bases at J, with 13 bases between. Germline V gene data show CDR1 as SGHTA and CDR2 as FQGNSA. The CDR3 sequence is 14 residues long.

This clonotype was observed many times. V and J are TRBV5-1 and TRBJ2-3; D unclear. CDR3 length equals 16 residues. V gave up 4 bases and J gave up 6 bases, with 21 bases separating them. CDR1 is SGHRS and CDR2 is YFSETQ in the germline V gene. As DNA, the CDR3 is TGCGCCAGCAGCGCGGCCGGGCCCCTCTTGCAGGATACGCAGTATTTT. Encoded protein: CASSAAGPLLQDTQYF.

Ten or more counts support this clonotype. The chain uses TRBV20-1 and TRBJ1-2; TRBD1 might be the D (5 bases). The CDR3 sequence is 9 residues long. The germline V gene encodes CDR1 DFQATT and CDR2 SNEGSKA (reference sequence). CDR3 residues: CTPGGGYTF. CDR3 sequence (DNA): TGCACCCCCGGGGGTGGCTACACCTTC.

The table lists this clonotype with many counts. J is TRBJ2-2 and V is TRBV24-1, with D perhaps TRBD1 or TRBD2 (5 bases each). Trimming left V 9 bases short and J 8 bases short, with 18 bases between. This CDR3 is built from 14 residues. Germline V gene lookup returns CDR1 KGHDR and CDR2 SFDVKD. CDR3 DNA sequence: TGTGCCACCCGAGCCGCCCGGGGCCGGGGGGAGCTGTTTTTT. The encoded protein is CATRAARGRGELFF.

This clonotype has ten or more counts. The rearrangement uses TRBV21-1 and TRBJ2-1; TRBD2, as called in the table, went unchecked against the DNA. TRBV21-1 is flagged as a pseudogene. CDR3 size: 18 residues. Here the CDR3 DNA reads TGTGCCAGCAGCAAAGCGGTAGTGGATGTAGCGGTCTTGGATGAGCAGTTCTTC. Translated, it gives CASSKAVVDVAVLDEQFF.